This TCR beta chain was sequenced in a study of cytomegalovirus exposure and HLA in healthy donors. The primer mix had 60 Vbeta and 13 Jbeta primers. Profiled with immunoSEQ multiplex PCR; TCRdb holds only in-frame clones, not every one. Of some 130,000 clones listed, roughly 77% are singletons. Germline values: CDR1 SEHNR, CDR2 FQNEAQ (reference sequence). CDR3 length: 14 residues. V lost 3 bases to trimming and J lost 4 bases; unmatched junction nucleotides: 4. This chain connects TRBV7-9 to TRBJ2-3; 7 bases are a match to TRBD1. The source of this sequence is a woman between 35 and 50 years old in good health and CMV-seropositive. The sample was PBMCs. The CDR3 region is CASSFEGAPDTQYF. The CDR3 DNA follows: TGTGCCAGCAGCTTTGAGGGGGCCCCAGATACGCAGTATTTT.